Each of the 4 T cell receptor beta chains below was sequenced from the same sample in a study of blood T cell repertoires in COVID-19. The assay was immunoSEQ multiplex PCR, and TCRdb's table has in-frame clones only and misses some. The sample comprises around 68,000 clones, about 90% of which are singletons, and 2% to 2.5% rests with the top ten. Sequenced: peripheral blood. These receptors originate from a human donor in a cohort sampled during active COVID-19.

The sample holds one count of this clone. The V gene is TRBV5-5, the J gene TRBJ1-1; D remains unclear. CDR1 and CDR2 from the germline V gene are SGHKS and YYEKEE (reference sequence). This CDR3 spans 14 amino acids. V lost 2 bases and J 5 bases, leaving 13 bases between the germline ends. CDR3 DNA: TGTGCCAGCAGCTTCGAAGGGTCGGGGACTGAAGCTTTCTTT. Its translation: CASSFEGSGTEAFF. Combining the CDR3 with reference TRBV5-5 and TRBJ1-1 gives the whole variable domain DAGVTQSPTHLIKTRGQQVTLRCSPISGHKSVSWYQQVLGQGPQFIFQYYEKEERGRGNFPDRFSARQFPNYSSELNVNALLLGDSALYLCASSFEGSGTEAFFGQGTRLTVV.

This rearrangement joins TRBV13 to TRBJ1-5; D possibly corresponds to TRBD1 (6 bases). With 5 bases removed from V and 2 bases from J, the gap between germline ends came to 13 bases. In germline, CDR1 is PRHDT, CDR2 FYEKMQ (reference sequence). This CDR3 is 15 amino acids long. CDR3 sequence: CASSEYRAGNQPQHF. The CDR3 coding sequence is TGTGCCAGCAGCGAATACAGGGCCGGCAATCAGCCCCAGCATTTT. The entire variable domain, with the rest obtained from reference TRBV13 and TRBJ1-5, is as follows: AAGVIQSPRHLIKEKRETATLKCYPIPRHDTVYWYQQGPGQDPQFLISFYEKMQSDKGSIPDRFSAQQFSDYHSELNMSSLELGDSALYFCASSEYRAGNQPQHFGDGTRLSIL.

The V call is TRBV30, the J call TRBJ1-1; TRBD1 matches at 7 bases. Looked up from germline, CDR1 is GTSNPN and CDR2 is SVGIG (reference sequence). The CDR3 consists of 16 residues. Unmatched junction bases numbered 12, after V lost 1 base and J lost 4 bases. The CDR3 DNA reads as TGTGCCTGGAGTGGTTTTCGAGGGGGCAGGGGCACTGAAGCTTTCTTT. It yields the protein CAWSGFRGGRGTEAFF.

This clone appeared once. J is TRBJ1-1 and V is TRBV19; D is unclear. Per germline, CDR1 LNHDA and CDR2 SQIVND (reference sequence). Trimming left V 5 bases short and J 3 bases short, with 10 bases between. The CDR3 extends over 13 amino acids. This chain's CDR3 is CASSSNPDTEAFF. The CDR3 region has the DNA TGTGCCAGTAGTTCAAATCCGGACACTGAAGCTTTCTTT.